The 30 T cell receptor beta chains listed next were all sequenced from one sample in a study of beta chain features in type 1 diabetes (dated by TCRdb to the late 2010s). Receptors were amplified or captured by the immunoSEQ multiplex PCR assay. The High Capacity cDNA Reverse Transcription Kit was used to reverse transcribe all of the isolated RNA, meaning that expressed TCRB transcripts were what got sequenced. This is the immuneACCESS table as TCRdb keeps it, with only in-frame sequences that have V and J called. A part of the clones is gone; compared with another copy, unresolved V genes explain less than half, and the rest is unexplained. For this sample there are 95,000 to 150,000 clones; 16% appear just once. Together, the top ten hold under 2.5% of the sample. These receptors have no known antigen. General findings and caveats noted by the study authors: In all four CD4+ subsets, TCRB CDR3 length was moderately but significantly shorter in type 1 diabetes patients.

Sequencing input: central memory CD4+ T cells from blood. Receptor source: a man aged 25 to 45 with type 1 diabetes.

This clone was counted only a few times. This sequence joins TRBV30 and TRBJ1-5, with 12 bases matching TRBD1. The CDR3 is 15 residues long. CDR1 and CDR2 from the germline V gene are GTSNPN and SVGIG (reference sequence). V lost 2 bases to trimming and J lost 7 bases; unmatched junction nucleotides: 6. CDR3 sequence: CAWSPGTGGRQPQHF. Written as DNA, the CDR3 is TGTGCCTGGAGTCCCGGGACAGGGGGCAGGCAGCCCCAGCATTTT.

The chain is built from TRBV6-5 and TRBJ1-6; D perhaps matches TRBD1 (6 bases). CDR3 size: 12 residues. The germline V and J ends were trimmed by 6 bases and 9 bases, with 9 bases remaining between them. Per germline, CDR1 MNHEY and CDR2 SVGAGI. DNA for the CDR3: TGTGCCAGCAGCGACAGGTCTTCACCCCTCCACTTT. As protein: CASSDRSSPLHF.

This clone appeared a few times. This sequence joins TRBV2 and TRBJ1-6; TRBD1 aligns across 10 bases. Per the germline V gene, CDR1 is SNHLY and CDR2 is FYNNEI. The CDR3 runs to 15 residues. The V gene end was trimmed by 6 bases and the J gene end by 8 bases; junction bases not matched to a gene: 7. The CDR3, as DNA: TGTGCCAGCAGCGCGTGGACAGGGGGTTATTCACCCCTCCACTTT. This translates into CASSAWTGGYSPLHF.

By share, this clone ranks as medium-sized (0.01 to 0.1%). The V and J genes are TRBV9 and TRBJ2-5; possible D gene TRBD2, 5 bases. V was cut by 0 bases and J by 5 bases, with 11 bases left in between. This CDR3 has 14 amino acids. Germline V gene sequence: CDR1 SGDLS, CDR2 YYNGEE. CDR3 DNA sequence: TGTGCCAGCAGCGTAGGGCAAGCGGTGGAGACCCAGTACTTC. Its translation: CASSVGQAVETQYF.

This chain links TRBV30 with TRBJ1-2, with 7 bases aligning to TRBD1. The V gene's germline CDR1 is GTSNPN and CDR2 SVGIG (reference sequence). The ends lost 1 base at V and 1 base at J; junction bases unmatched: 12. The CDR3 is 17 amino acids. CDR3 DNA: TGTGCCTGGAGTGGAAAGATGACAGGGTTATATAACTATGGCTACACCTTC. This sequence encodes CAWSGKMTGLYNYGYTF. Full variable domain (rest looked up from reference TRBV30 and TRBJ1-2): SQTIHQWPATLVQPVGSPLSLECTVEGTSNPNLYWYRQAAGRGLQLLFYSVGIGQISSEVPQNLSASRPQDRQFILSSKKLLLSDSGFYLCAWSGKMTGLYNYGYTFGSGTRLTVV.

There are a few counts of this clone. This rearrangement joins TRBV9 to TRBJ2-7, with TRBD1 matching 8 bases. This CDR3 region has 14 residues. The V segment lost 5 bases and the J segment 2 bases; nucleotides outside the gene matches: 6. The germline V gene encodes CDR1 SGDLS and CDR2 YYNGEE. CDR3 coding DNA: TGTGCCAGCAGTTCCGGACAGGGACCCTACGAGCAGTACTTC. Protein product: CASSSGQGPYEQYF.

The chain couples TRBV5-4 to TRBJ2-3, with D perhaps TRBD2 (6 bases). Per germline, CDR1 SGHNT and CDR2 YYREEE (reference sequence). V lost 3 bases to trimming and J lost 0 bases, with 17 bases between them. This CDR3 region has 17 residues. The CDR3 loop is CASSSGGPGGSTDTQYF. Written as DNA, the CDR3 is TGTGCCAGCAGCTCCGGCGGTCCCGGGGGTAGCACAGATACGCAGTATTTT.

This clone was picked up a small number of times. A read error may explain this, as a much larger clone is one base away. This sequence joins TRBV7-6 and TRBJ2-1, with unresolved D. Germline V CDR1 and CDR2: SGHVS, FNYEAQ. V was shortened by 2 bases and J by 7 bases, with 3 bases between the two germline ends. This CDR3 contains 11 residues. Here the CDR3 reads CASSLMNEQFF. The CDR3, as DNA: TGTGCCAGCAGCTTAATGAATGAGCAGTTCTTC.

This clone was detected a few times. The chain employs TRBV4-3 and TRBJ2-7; 7 bases agree with TRBD1. The germline CDR1 and CDR2 sequences are LGHNA and YSLEER. The CDR3 length is 14 residues. Trimming at V came to 3 bases and at J to 1 base, leaving 3 bases not matched to a gene. The CDR3, as DNA: TGCGCCAGCAGCCATCCGGGACAGTCCTACGAGCAGTACTTC. As protein: CASSHPGQSYEQYF.

V is TRBV7-9 and J is TRBJ2-3; 7 nucleotides match TRBD1. This CDR3 comprises 14 residues. Germline-derived CDR1 and CDR2 are SEHNR and FQNEAQ (reference sequence). V gave up 7 bases and J gave up 5 bases; unmatched junction bases: 9. This CDR3 reads CASNNKAGGDTQYF. CDR3 nucleotides: TGTGCCAGCAATAATAAAGCAGGGGGAGATACGCAGTATTTT.

This clone was counted between two and nine times. The chain links TRBV7-2 to TRBJ2-3; the D is unclear. This CDR3 comprises 12 residues. Between the trimmed V and J ends, which lost 4 bases and 4 bases, there was a span of 6 bases. Germline loops: CDR1 SGHTA, CDR2 FQGNSA. The CDR3 is CASSSDADTQYF. The CDR3 DNA follows: TGTGCCAGCAGCTCAGACGCAGATACGCAGTATTTT.

This clone turned up a few times. The rearrangement uses TRBV7-9 and TRBJ1-3, with no clear D. The CDR3 is 15 residues long. Between the trimmed V and J ends, which lost 2 bases and 4 bases, there was a span of 12 bases. Germline loops: CDR1 SEHNR, CDR2 FQNEAQ (reference sequence). CDR3 amino acids: CASSLPARFGNTIYF. In DNA form, the CDR3 reads TGTGCCAGCAGCTTACCCGCCCGGTTCGGAAACACCATATATTTT.

This clone was recorded many times. V gene TRBV7-2 combines with J gene TRBJ2-3, with 8 bases fitting TRBD2. CDR3 size: 16 residues. Germline CDR1 is SGHTA and CDR2 is FQGNSA. Trimming took 6 bases from V and 6 from J; bases not matched to a gene: 14. The CDR3, as DNA: TGTGCCAGCAGATCCGGCAGCGGGGGAGGGTGGGATACGCAGTATTTT. This codes for CASRSGSGGGWDTQYF.

The rearrangement joins TRBV25-1 to TRBJ2-7; D gene ambiguous. The germline V and J ends were trimmed by 4 bases and 0 bases, with 7 bases remaining between them. This CDR3 has 13 residues. Germline V gene lookup returns CDR1 MGHDK and CDR2 SYGVNS. This CDR3 is CASSASPSYEQYF. The CDR3, as DNA: TGTGCCAGCAGTGCGTCTCCCTCCTACGAGCAGTACTTC.

The table lists this clone with a few counts. The V call is TRBV7-9, the J call TRBJ1-3; no firm D call. The CDR3 extends over 13 amino acids. CDR1 is SEHNR and CDR2 is FQNEAQ in the germline V gene (reference sequence). With 3 bases removed from V and 2 bases from J, the gap between germline ends came to 5 bases. CDR3 nucleotide sequence: TGTGCCAGCAGCTTGGAGGCTGGAAACACCATATATTTT. This gives the protein CASSLEAGNTIYF.

This clone appeared a few times. The chain employs TRBV11-2 and TRBJ2-7; 8 bases match TRBD1. There are 18 residues in the CDR3. The trim removed 5 bases at V and 4 bases at J, leaving 19 bases unmatched. Germline V gene data show CDR1 as SGHAT and CDR2 as FQNNGV. CDR3: CASSPVGRSRGLGYEQYF. CDR3 nucleotides: TGTGCCAGCAGCCCAGTCGGCCGAAGCAGGGGGCTCGGATACGAGCAGTACTTC.

The J gene is TRBJ2-7, the V gene TRBV10-3, with D unclear. Per the germline V gene, CDR1 is ENHRY and CDR2 is SYGVKD. Trimming shortened V by 2 bases and J by 3 bases, and 11 bases separated the two germline ends. The CDR3 is 14 amino acids. The CDR3 sequence is CAISERPDHYEQYF. The CDR3 DNA is TGTGCCATCAGTGAGCGCCCCGATCACTACGAGCAGTACTTC.

This clone was detected a few times. The gene calls are TRBV7-2 and TRBJ2-7, with 7 bases matching TRBD1. The germline V gene has CDR1 SGHTA and CDR2 FQGNSA. The CDR3 spans 13 residues. V dropped 7 bases and J dropped 6; count of bases not matched to a gene: 9. The CDR3 loop reads CASNLDRSSEQYF. For the CDR3, the DNA is TGTGCCAGCAACCTGGACAGGTCAAGCGAGCAGTACTTC.

The chain couples TRBV7-6 to TRBJ1-5; 12 bases line up with TRBD1. V trimming: 5 bases; J trimming: 6 bases; junction bases outside the gene matches: 5. Germline CDR1 and CDR2: SGHVS and FNYEAQ. The CDR3 has 15 amino acids. The CDR3 loop is CASSAGTGGGQPQHF. The CDR3 DNA is TGTGCCAGCAGCGCCGGGACAGGGGGCGGTCAGCCCCAGCATTTT.

The gene calls are TRBV4-2 and TRBJ2-5, with D perhaps being TRBD1 or TRBD2 (6 bases each). Per the germline V gene, CDR1 is LGHNA and CDR2 is YNFKEQ. V lost 1 base, J lost 4 bases, and 19 bases lay in between. This CDR3 has 17 residues. The CDR3 DNA sequence: TGTGCCAGCAGCCAAGCTGGAGGGGGACCCCGAGGAGAGACCCAGTACTTC. This gives the protein CASSQAGGGPRGETQYF.

This clone was observed many times. This chain connects TRBV9 to TRBJ2-1; D not certain. The CDR3 covers 15 residues. Germline CDR1 is SGDLS and CDR2 is YYNGEE. Between the trimmed V and J ends, which lost 2 bases and 0 bases, there was a span of 9 bases. CDR3 residues: CASSVKVSSYNEQFF. CDR3 DNA: TGTGCCAGCAGCGTTAAGGTCAGCTCCTACAATGAGCAGTTCTTC.

This clone was seen a few times. V is TRBV9 and J is TRBJ2-7, with TRBD2 matching 8 bases. CDR1 SGDLS and CDR2 YYNGEE come from the germline V gene. The V gene end was trimmed by 7 bases and the J gene end by 1 base; junction bases not matched to a gene: 7. This CDR3 comprises 14 residues. The CDR3 DNA is TGTGCCAGCGCTCCTGGCGGGGGGTCCTACGAGCAGTACTTC. It codes for CASAPGGGSYEQYF.

This clone was recorded a few times. The gene calls are TRBV11-3 and TRBJ2-7, with D tentatively TRBD1 or TRBD2 (5 bases each). The CDR3 covers 15 residues. The germline V gene has CDR1 SGHNT and CDR2 YENEEA. V lost 2 bases and J lost 0, with 11 bases in between. CDR3 nucleotides: TGTGCCAGCAGCTTACGAGGGACCTACTCCTACGAGCAGTACTTC. The encoded protein is CASSLRGTYSYEQYF. Complete variable domain (other parts from reference TRBV11-3 and TRBJ2-7): EAGVVQSPRYKIIEKKQPVAFWCNPISGHNTLYWYLQNLGQGPELLIRYENEEAVDDSQLPKDRFSAERLKGVDSTLKIQPAELGDSAVYLCASSLRGTYSYEQYFGPGTRLTVT.

The chain couples TRBV5-5 to TRBJ1-6; unclear D gene. V lost 0 bases and J 7 bases, leaving 5 bases between the germline ends. Germline V gene data show CDR1 as SGHKS and CDR2 as YYEKEE (reference sequence). This CDR3 is built from 13 residues. CDR3 sequence: CASSLVLNSPLHF. In nucleotides, the CDR3 is TGTGCCAGCAGCTTGGTACTGAATTCACCCCTCCACTTT.

This clone has a handful of counts. The chain couples TRBV6-5 to TRBJ2-7; 7 positions agree with TRBD2. CDR3 length: 15 amino acids. The junction had 10 bases not matched to a gene; V was cut back by 6 bases and J by 2 bases. Germline assignment: CDR1 MNHEY and CDR2 SVGAGI. The CDR3 DNA follows: TGTGCCAGCAGACCGGGACCCGGGAGGACCTACGAGCAGTACTTC. Amino acid sequence: CASRPGPGRTYEQYF.

The chain carries TRBV7-7 and TRBJ2-1; 9 positions agree with TRBD1. The CDR3 totals 16 residues. CDR1 is SSHAT, CDR2 FNYEAQ, per germline (reference sequence). The CDR3 nucleotides are TGTGCTAGCCCCAAGGGGAGGGACAGGGCCTACAATGAGCAGTTCTTC. Translation gives CASPKGRDRAYNEQFF.

The rearrangement joins TRBV7-2 to TRBJ2-7; unclear D gene. The CDR3 length is 12 residues. Trimming removed 7 bases from V and 5 bases from J, with 12 bases in between. In germline, CDR1 is SGHTA, CDR2 FQGNSA. CDR3 bases: TGTGCCAGCACCGTCTCATCCCACGAGCAGTACTTC. It specifies CASTVSSHEQYF.

The chain links TRBV11-2 to TRBJ2-5; TRBD2 matches at 9 bases. V shed 6 bases and J 5 bases; nucleotides not matched to a gene: 7. The V gene's germline CDR1 is SGHAT and CDR2 FQNNGV. This CDR3 spans 14 amino acids. CDR3 bases: TGTGCCAGCAGGGGTGGGACTAGCCACGAGACCCAGTACTTC. Translated, it gives CASRGGTSHETQYF.

This chain connects TRBV7-2 to TRBJ2-3; D is ambiguous. The CDR3 length is 13 residues. Trimming cost V 2 bases and J 6 bases, with 9 bases left between them. Germline assignment: CDR1 SGHTA and CDR2 FQGNSA. CDR3 sequence reads: CASSLRKADTQYF. In DNA form, the CDR3 reads TGTGCCAGCAGCTTAAGGAAAGCGGATACGCAGTATTTT.

This chain joins TRBV4-3 and TRBJ2-2; the match to TRBD1 covers 9 bases. CDR1 and CDR2 (germline): LGHNA, YSLEER. V shed 3 bases, J shed 2 bases, and the junction held 7 bases outside the gene matches. This CDR3 has 17 amino acids. For the CDR3, the DNA is TGCGCCAGCAGCCACGCCTTGGGACAGGGAAACACCGGGGAGCTGTTTTTT. This translates into CASSHALGQGNTGELFF.